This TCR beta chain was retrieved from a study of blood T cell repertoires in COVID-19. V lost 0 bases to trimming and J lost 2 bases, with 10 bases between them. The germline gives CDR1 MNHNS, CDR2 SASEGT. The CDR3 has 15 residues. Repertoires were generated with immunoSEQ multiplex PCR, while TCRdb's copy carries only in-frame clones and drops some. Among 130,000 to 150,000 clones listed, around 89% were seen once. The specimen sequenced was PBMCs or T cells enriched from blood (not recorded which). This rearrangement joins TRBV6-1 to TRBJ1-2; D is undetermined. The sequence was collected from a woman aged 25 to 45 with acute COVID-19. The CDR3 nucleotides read TGTGCCAGCAGTGAAGCCTCGACGGGAAACTATGGCTACACCTTC. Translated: CASSEASTGNYGYTF.